This passage covers 18 T cell receptor beta chains from one sample sequenced in a study of identical twins. TCRdb reprocessed the 5' RACE reads via MiXCR and lists one record per CDR3 protein. The table lists more than 250,000 distinct CDR3 sequences, 8% to 9% of them singletons, with around 2.1% in the top ten. The data also belong to a second study, concerning yellow fever vaccine responses in identical twins.

The sequencing input was memory (CD45RO+) T cells sorted from blood. The receptors derive from a young woman in good health.

With respect to this clonotype: Just one base apart from a much larger clone, this may be a read error. The CDR3 here is CACQLTGGNEKLFF. The CDR3 coding sequence is TGTGCCTGCCAGCTAACAGGGGGTAATGAAAAACTGTTTTTT. The chain combines TRBV2 with TRBJ1-4; 8 nucleotides match TRBD1. Germline assignment: CDR1 SNHLY and CDR2 FYNNEI. The CDR3 is made up of 14 amino acids. The junction had 9 bases not matched to a gene; V was cut back by 11 bases and J by 4 bases.

This clonotype was seen ten or more times. This rearrangement joins TRBV9 to TRBJ2-7; D is uncertain. The CDR3 sequence is 13 residues long. Trimming took 0 bases from V and 4 from J, leaving 8 bases between them. Germline loops: CDR1 SGDLS, CDR2 YYNGEE. The CDR3 reads CASSVAPGYEQYF. CDR3 nucleotide sequence: TGTGCCAGCAGCGTAGCCCCCGGGTACGAGCAGTACTTC.

This clonotype was seen more than once but under ten times. The rearrangement joins TRBV24-1 to TRBJ2-7; 8 bases line up with TRBD1. Trimming cost V 4 bases and J 0 bases; bases outside gene matches: 7. CDR3 size: 16 residues. Germline assignment: CDR1 KGHDR and CDR2 SFDVKD. DNA of the CDR3: TGTGCCACCAGTGAAGAATGGGACAGGAGCTCCTACGAGCAGTACGTC. Protein sequence: CATSEEWDRSSYEQYV.

This clonotype was counted between two and nine times. The chain couples TRBV5-4 to TRBJ2-1; a weak D match, TRBD2 (7 bases). The CDR3 spans 16 residues. Trimming shortened V by 3 bases and J by 10 bases, and 23 bases separated the two germline ends. Germline assignment: CDR1 SGHNT and CDR2 YYREEE (reference sequence). CDR3 nucleotides: TGTGCCAGCAGCTCTGGTCGGGGGGCAAGGGGTTTAGAGCAGTTCTTC. As protein: CASSSGRGARGLEQFF.

This clonotype was counted only a few times. V usage is TRBV20-1 and J usage is TRBJ1-2; no reliable D call. The CDR3 has 14 amino acids. V was cut by 0 bases and J by 3 bases, with 11 bases left in between. Looked up from germline, CDR1 is DFQATT and CDR2 is SNEGSKA (reference sequence). CDR3 region: CSARDSPWYYGYTF. The CDR3 DNA reads as TGCAGTGCTAGAGACAGCCCCTGGTACTATGGCTACACCTTC.

This clonotype has a handful of counts. V gene TRBV14 combines with J gene TRBJ2-3; D might be TRBD1 or TRBD2, each matching 5 bases. The CDR3 runs to 18 residues. Germline V gene data show CDR1 as SGHDN and CDR2 as FVKESK. V lost 0 bases to trimming and J lost 1 base, with 17 bases between them. The CDR3 is CASSQDAPGTWGTDTQYF. CDR3 DNA sequence: TGTGCCAGCAGCCAAGATGCACCCGGGACCTGGGGCACAGATACGCAGTATTTT.

This clonotype was observed many times. At one of its ends the junction is not consistent with the germline gene, which may arise from a read error. This chain joins TRBV5-1 and TRBJ1-1, with D perhaps TRBD1 (5 bases). The CDR3 runs to 15 residues. Germline assignment: CDR1 SGHRS and CDR2 YFSETQ. The CDR3 loop is CASTLGTGRGTEAFF. As DNA, the CDR3 is TGCGCCAGCACCTTGGGGACCGGGCGGGGTACTGAAGCTTTCTTT.

This clonotype has ten or more counts. One end of the junction does not line up with germline, which may come from a read error. The V and J genes are TRBV12-3 or TRBV12-4 and TRBJ1-2; D gene uncertain. This CDR3 spans 12 amino acids. CDR3 sequence reads: CASSLGNYGYTF. CDR3 coding DNA: TGCGCCAGCAGCTTGGGCAACTATGGCTACACCTTC.

This clonotype was observed at least ten times. In DNA, the CDR3 is TGTGCCAGCAGCCGGGACGTCGGCACAGATACGCAGTATTTT. It codes for CASSRDVGTDTQYF. This rearrangement joins TRBV28 to TRBJ2-3, with D tentatively TRBD1 or TRBD2 (5 bases each). V lost 6 bases, J lost 1 base, and 11 bases lay in between. The CDR3 contains 14 residues. CDR1 is MDHEN and CDR2 is SYDVKM in the germline V gene. Complete variable domain (other parts from reference TRBV28 and TRBJ2-3): DVKVTQSSRYLVKRTGEKVFLECVQDMDHENMFWYRQDPGLGLRLIYFSYDVKMKEKGDIPEGYSVSREKKERFSLILESASTNQTSMYLCASSRDVGTDTQYFGPGTRLTVL.

A few counts support this clonotype. The chain recombines TRBV5-5 with TRBJ1-2; tentatively, D is TRBD1 (6 bases). This CDR3 spans 13 amino acids. CDR1 and CDR2 (germline): SGHKS, YYEKEE (reference sequence). Deletions cut 5 bases from V and 0 bases from J, with 8 bases between. DNA for the CDR3: TGTGCCAGCAGATGGACAGCTAACTATGGCTACACCTTC. Its translation: CASRWTANYGYTF.

V gene TRBV3-1 combines with J gene TRBJ2-7; TRBD2 agrees at 8 bases. CDR1 LGHDT and CDR2 YNNKEL come from the germline V gene (reference sequence). The CDR3 is made up of 14 amino acids. The V segment lost 2 bases and the J segment 3 bases; nucleotides outside the gene matches: 3. The CDR3 here is CASSQPGLVYEQYF. The CDR3 DNA reads TGTGCCAGCAGCCAACCGGGACTAGTCTACGAGCAGTACTTC.

Ten or more counts support this clonotype. The CDR3 is CASRLWGAQNQETQYF. The DNA of the CDR3 is TGTGCCAGCAGACTGTGGGGGGCGCAAAACCAAGAGACCCAGTACTTC. The chain carries TRBV27 and TRBJ2-5, with D perhaps being TRBD1 or TRBD2 (6 bases each). CDR1 and CDR2 (germline): MNHEY, SMNVEV (reference sequence). V lost 6 bases to trimming and J lost 0 bases, with 17 bases between them. This CDR3 is built from 16 residues.

Only a few counts were recorded for this clonotype. V is TRBV15 and J is TRBJ2-3; D is ambiguous. V shed 8 bases and J shed 2 bases, with 11 bases lying between them. CDR1 LNHNV and CDR2 YYDKDF come from the germline V gene (reference sequence). The CDR3 runs to 13 residues. CDR3 loop: CATEQRSTDTQYF. CDR3 coding DNA: TGTGCCACCGAACAGCGTTCCACAGATACGCAGTATTTT.

The table lists this clonotype with many counts. The CDR3: CASSPSSGIEEKLFF. The CDR3, as DNA: TGTGCCAGCTCACCGTCGTCGGGAATCGAAGAAAAACTGTTTTTT. This chain joins TRBV18 and TRBJ1-4; D is uncertain. This CDR3 spans 15 amino acids. Looked up from germline, CDR1 is KGHSH and CDR2 is LQKENI. Trimming pared 3 bases from V and 8 bases from J, leaving 16 bases between.

This clonotype was observed a few times. This chain uses TRBV11-2 with TRBJ2-3; 9 nucleotides align to TRBD2. The CDR3 loop spans 14 amino acids. V lost 1 base and J lost 8; bases outside the gene matches: 4. Germline V gives CDR1 SGHAT, CDR2 FQNNGV. In nucleotides, the CDR3 is TGTGCCAGCAGCTTAGTTAGCGGGGGTGGTACGCAGTATTTT. It specifies CASSLVSGGGTQYF.

This chain uses TRBV5-6 with TRBJ2-4; no reliable D call. Trimming shortened V by 0 bases and J by 4 bases, and 11 bases separated the two germline ends. This CDR3 is 15 amino acids long. Germline V lookup: CDR1 SGHDT, CDR2 YYEEEE. The DNA for the CDR3 is TGTGCCAGCAGCTTGGAGCTAATAGGGAAAAACATTCAGTACTTC. It translates to CASSLELIGKNIQYF.

This chain links TRBV10-1 with TRBJ2-1; the match to TRBD2 covers 10 bases. J was trimmed by 13 bases and V by 6 bases; bases with no gene match: 9. The CDR3 has 13 amino acids. The germline CDR1 and CDR2 sequences are WNHNN and SYGVQD (reference sequence). In nucleotides, the CDR3 is TGCGCCAGCAGGGCTAGCGGGAGTCAAGCTCAGTTCTTC. Protein: CASRASGSQAQFF.

In this sample, this clonotype turned up a few times. CDR3 protein: CASSLVATTDTQYF. The CDR3 nucleotides are TGTGCCAGCAGCTTAGTAGCCACCACAGATACGCAGTATTTT. The chain carries TRBV11-3 and TRBJ2-3; no clear D gene. Trimming removed 1 base at V and 2 bases at J, with 7 bases between. This CDR3 region has 14 residues. The germline V gene has CDR1 SGHNT and CDR2 YENEEA.